The 25 T cell receptor beta chains listed next were all sequenced from one sample in a study of cytomegalovirus exposure and HLA in healthy donors. Researchers ran the PCR with 60 Vbeta and 13 Jbeta primers. Generated by immunoSEQ multiplex PCR, the TCRdb table keeps only in-frame clones and is missing some. The data hold around 130,000 clones, with around 85% observed a single time. The sequenced sample was PBMCs. These receptors all come from a woman aged 30 to 39 in good health and CMV-seropositive.

V is TRBV19 and J is TRBJ1-2, with 8 bases lining up with TRBD1. This CDR3 has 14 amino acids. V gave up 6 bases and J gave up 3 bases; unmatched junction bases: 6. Germline lookup yields CDR1 LNHDA and CDR2 SQIVND (reference sequence). The CDR3 region has the DNA TGTGCCAGTAGAGAGGACAGGGACTACTATGGCTACACCTTC. It codes for CASREDRDYYGYTF.

The chain has TRBV27 and TRBJ2-2, with TRBD1 matching 7 bases. V gave up 8 bases and J gave up 7 bases; unmatched junction bases: 10. CDR3 length: 14 amino acids. The germline V gene encodes CDR1 MNHEY and CDR2 SMNVEV (reference sequence). CDR3 protein: CASRSWDSGGELFF. The CDR3 DNA follows: TGTGCCAGCCGGTCATGGGACAGCGGCGGGGAGCTGTTTTTT.

V gene TRBV2 combines with J gene TRBJ2-6, with D unresolved. This CDR3 contains 13 residues. CDR1 and CDR2 from the germline V gene are SNHLY and FYNNEI. The ends were cut back, 9 bases at V and 0 bases at J, with 6 bases in the middle. CDR3 sequence reads: CASTSSGANVLTF. In nucleotides, the CDR3 is TGTGCCAGTACGAGCTCTGGGGCCAACGTCCTGACTTTC.

The CDR3 here is CASKSGQVGLGSNQPQHF. The CDR3 nucleotides are TGTGCCAGTAAGTCGGGACAGGTGGGATTGGGAAGCAATCAGCCCCAGCATTTT. J is TRBJ1-5 and V is TRBV19; 8 positions agree with TRBD1. Losses at the gene ends were 7 bases for V and 1 base for J; bases not matched to a gene: 15. Germline CDR1 is LNHDA and CDR2 is SQIVND (reference sequence). The CDR3 totals 18 residues.

This chain links TRBV6-6 with TRBJ1-1; D is possibly TRBD1 (5 bases). CDR1 is MNHNY and CDR2 is SVGAGI in the germline V gene (reference sequence). The V and J ends lost 7 bases and 1 base respectively, with 13 bases between them. The CDR3 spans 14 residues. CDR3 in DNA: TGTGCCAGCAAACAATTGACAGAGAACACTGAAGCTTTCTTT. Amino acid sequence: CASKQLTENTEAFF.

Concerning this clone: Other DNA sequences from this sample encode an identical CDR3 as well. J is TRBJ1-1 and V is TRBV28, with TRBD1 matching over 9 bases. Germline V gene sequence: CDR1 MDHEN, CDR2 SYDVKM. V gave up 6 bases and J gave up 6 bases; unmatched junction bases: 5. The CDR3 sequence is 13 residues long. The CDR3 here is CASRRGQGSEAFF. The CDR3, as DNA: TGTGCCAGCAGACGGGGACAGGGCTCTGAAGCTTTCTTT. Complete variable domain (other parts from reference TRBV28 and TRBJ1-1): DVKVTQSSRYLVKRTGEKVFLECVQDMDHENMFWYRQDPGLGLRLIYFSYDVKMKEKGDIPEGYSVSREKKERFSLILESASTNQTSMYLCASRRGQGSEAFFGQGTRLTVV.

The rearrangement uses TRBV5-1 and TRBJ1-6; TRBD1 might be the D (6 bases). The germline gives CDR1 SGHRS, CDR2 YFSETQ. V lost 4 bases and J 8 bases, leaving 13 bases between the germline ends. This CDR3 region has 14 residues. The CDR3 DNA follows: TGCGCCAGCAGCGTCGGACAGACTGATTCACCCCTCCACTTT. This encodes CASSVGQTDSPLHF.

The chain couples TRBV7-3 to TRBJ2-3, with a weak D call TRBD2 (6 bases). This CDR3 contains 15 residues. The germline V gene has CDR1 SGHTA and CDR2 FQGTGA. Trimming took off 4 bases at V and 4 bases at J, with 15 bases between the two ends. This CDR3 reads CASSSTSLSSDTQYF. For the CDR3, the DNA is TGTGCCAGCAGCTCCACTAGCCTGAGCTCAGATACGCAGTATTTT.

This sequence joins TRBV18 and TRBJ1-3; no clear D gene. V was cut by 3 bases and J by 8 bases, with 17 bases left in between. Germline V gene data show CDR1 as KGHSH and CDR2 as LQKENI. CDR3 length: 15 residues. CDR3 protein: CASSPPKGLGDTIYF. The CDR3, as DNA: TGTGCCAGCTCACCTCCGAAGGGTCTCGGGGACACCATATATTTT.

This chain links TRBV11-3 with TRBJ1-1, with D possibly matching TRBD1 (5 bases). The CDR3 has 13 residues. Between the trimmed V and J ends, which lost 5 bases and 1 base, there was a span of 8 bases. From germline, CDR1 is SGHNT and CDR2 YENEEA. This CDR3 reads CASSRGQNTEAFF. CDR3 in DNA: TGTGCCAGCAGCCGCGGACAGAACACTGAAGCTTTCTTT.

The chain couples TRBV19 to TRBJ1-5; 9 nucleotides match TRBD1. This CDR3 comprises 16 residues. Per germline, CDR1 LNHDA and CDR2 SQIVND (reference sequence). With 6 bases clipped from V and 4 bases from J, the junction kept 10 bases outside the gene matches. The chain's CDR3 is CASSHPGQGSNQPQHF. CDR3 DNA: TGTGCCAGTAGCCACCCGGGACAGGGTTCAAATCAGCCCCAGCATTTT.

The V call is TRBV6-1, the J call TRBJ1-6, with D uncertain. Trimming took 2 bases from V and 4 from J, leaving 12 bases between them. Germline CDR1 MNHNS, CDR2 SASEGT. This CDR3 is built from 16 residues. CDR3 coding DNA: TGTGCCAGCAGTGAAAGGAACAGTCCGTATAATTCACCCCTCCACTTT. This encodes CASSERNSPYNSPLHF.

The chain links TRBV9 to TRBJ2-7; D possibly corresponds to TRBD2 (5 bases). Trimming pared 5 bases from V and 5 bases from J, leaving 8 bases between. Germline V lookup: CDR1 SGDLS, CDR2 YYNGEE. CDR3 length equals 11 residues. In DNA, the CDR3 is TGTGCCAGCAGAGGAGGACACGAGCAGTACTTC. The encoded protein is CASRGGHEQYF.

V gene TRBV27 combines with J gene TRBJ2-1, with no clear D. The germline gives CDR1 MNHEY, CDR2 SMNVEV (reference sequence). The CDR3 runs 13 residues. Between the trimmed V and J ends, which lost 6 bases and 4 bases, there was a span of 10 bases. CDR3 bases: TGTGCCAGCAGCCAGACCGGGTACAATGAGCAGTTCTTC. This codes for CASSQTGYNEQFF.

This sequence joins TRBV18 and TRBJ2-1, with TRBD1 identical over 9 bases. This CDR3 spans 15 amino acids. Trimming cost V 5 bases and J 7 bases; bases outside gene matches: 9. CDR1 and CDR2 (germline): KGHSH, LQKENI. This CDR3 reads CASSKPGQGGNEQFF. Written as DNA, the CDR3 is TGTGCCAGCTCAAAACCGGGACAGGGAGGTAATGAGCAGTTCTTC.

This clone occurred once. The rearrangement joins TRBV7-9 to TRBJ2-1; 9 bases fit TRBD2. The CDR3 covers 14 residues. CDR1 SEHNR and CDR2 FQNEAQ come from the germline V gene (reference sequence). The V segment lost 5 bases and the J segment 4 bases; nucleotides outside the gene matches: 3. The CDR3 spells CASSLSGSYNEQFF. The DNA of the CDR3 is TGTGCCAGCAGCCTTAGCGGGAGTTACAATGAGCAGTTCTTC.

The chain is built from TRBV2 and TRBJ2-5, with TRBD2 as a possible D gene (6 bases). V was trimmed by 10 bases and J by 7 bases, leaving 19 bases between them. In germline, CDR1 is SNHLY, CDR2 FYNNEI. This CDR3 spans 13 amino acids. This chain's CDR3 is CATSSGVEGTQYF. CDR3 nucleotides: TGTGCCACATCTTCCGGGGTGGAGGGGACCCAGTACTTC.

J is TRBJ2-3 and V is TRBV14; TRBD2 matches at 14 bases. Germline CDR1 is SGHDN and CDR2 is FVKESK. J gave up 0 bases and V 3 bases, and 5 bases lay outside the gene matches. This CDR3 spans 18 amino acids. CDR3 DNA: TGTGCCAGCAGCCATGGACTAGCGGGGGGATTGAGCACAGATACGCAGTATTTT. This encodes CASSHGLAGGLSTDTQYF. The full variable domain, with the rest looked up from reference TRBV14 and TRBJ2-3, is EAGVTQFPSHSVIEKGQTVTLRCDPISGHDNLYWYRRVMGKEIKFLLHFVKESKQDESGMPNNRFLAERTGGTYSTLKVQPAELEDSGVYFCASSHGLAGGLSTDTQYFGPGTRLTVL.

This clone occurred once. The gene calls are TRBV30 and TRBJ2-5; TRBD2 matches at 12 bases. The J segment lost 4 bases and the V segment lost 2 bases, leaving 5 bases of the junction unmatched. Germline loops: CDR1 GTSNPN, CDR2 SVGIG (reference sequence). The CDR3 is 15 amino acids. The CDR3 DNA is TGTGCCTGGAGTAGGGCTAGCGGGGGGGCAGAGACCCAGTACTTC. Its protein product is CAWSRASGGAETQYF.

The J gene is TRBJ2-3, the V gene TRBV5-1, with 9 bases matching TRBD2. Unmatched junction bases numbered 5, after V lost 3 bases and J lost 0 bases. The CDR3 runs 16 residues. The germline V gene encodes CDR1 SGHRS and CDR2 YFSETQ. As DNA, the CDR3 is TGCGCCAGCAGCTCTAGCGGGGACCTTAGCACAGATACGCAGTATTTT. Protein product: CASSSSGDLSTDTQYF. The complete variable domain, with remaining parts taken from reference TRBV5-1 and TRBJ2-3, reads KAGVTQTPRYLIKTRGQQVTLSCSPISGHRSVSWYQQTPGQGLQFLFEYFSETQRNKGNFPGRFSGRQFSNSRSEMNVSTLELGDSALYLCASSSSGDLSTDTQYFGPGTRLTVL.

DNA for the CDR3: TGTGCCAGCAGCTTGGAGGGGTGGGATGAGCAGTTCTTC. This sequence encodes CASSLEGWDEQFF. This chain links TRBV7-3 with TRBJ2-1, with D perhaps matching TRBD2 (6 bases). The CDR3 is 13 amino acids. The V gene lost 3 bases and the J gene lost 8 bases, with 11 bases spanning the gap. Germline V gene lookup returns CDR1 SGHTA and CDR2 FQGTGA.

The V call is TRBV4-2, the J call TRBJ1-2; 8 bases map to TRBD1. CDR1 and CDR2 from the germline V gene are LGHNA and YNFKEQ. V shed 0 bases, J shed 4 bases, and the junction held 13 bases outside the gene matches. The CDR3 runs 18 residues. CDR3 bases: TGTGCCAGCAGCCAAGATCCAGCCGGCGCACAGGGGGGCTATGGCTACACCTTC. Translation: CASSQDPAGAQGGYGYTF.

The J gene is TRBJ1-1, the V gene TRBV7-2; tentative D call: TRBD1 (5 bases). V lost 1 base to trimming and J lost 0 bases, with 12 bases between them. The germline V gene has CDR1 SGHTA and CDR2 FQGNSA. The CDR3 is 16 amino acids. CDR3 nucleotides: TGTGCCAGCAGCTTAGAACTGGGGGGGATGAACACTGAAGCTTTCTTT. Translation gives CASSLELGGMNTEAFF.

The chain combines TRBV5-5 with TRBJ2-7; a possible D gene is TRBD2 (5 bases). This CDR3 has 13 amino acids. Trimming removed 4 bases at V and 3 bases at J, with 11 bases between. Germline V gene lookup returns CDR1 SGHKS and CDR2 YYEKEE (reference sequence). CDR3 sequence: CASSPTGSYEQYF. The DNA for the CDR3 is TGTGCCAGCAGCCCGACGGGGAGCTACGAGCAGTACTTC. The whole variable domain, filled in from reference TRBV5-5 and TRBJ2-7, reads DAGVTQSPTHLIKTRGQQVTLRCSPISGHKSVSWYQQVLGQGPQFIFQYYEKEERGRGNFPDRFSARQFPNYSSELNVNALLLGDSALYLCASSPTGSYEQYFGPGTRLTVT.

V usage is TRBV9 and J usage is TRBJ2-5, with TRBD2 matching over 11 bases. Germline assignment: CDR1 SGDLS and CDR2 YYNGEE. CDR3 size: 14 residues. J lost 7 bases, V lost 0 bases, and 2 bases had no gene match. Here the CDR3 DNA reads TGTGCCAGCAGCGTAGATGGACTAGCGGGGACCCAGTACTTC. Its protein product is CASSVDGLAGTQYF.